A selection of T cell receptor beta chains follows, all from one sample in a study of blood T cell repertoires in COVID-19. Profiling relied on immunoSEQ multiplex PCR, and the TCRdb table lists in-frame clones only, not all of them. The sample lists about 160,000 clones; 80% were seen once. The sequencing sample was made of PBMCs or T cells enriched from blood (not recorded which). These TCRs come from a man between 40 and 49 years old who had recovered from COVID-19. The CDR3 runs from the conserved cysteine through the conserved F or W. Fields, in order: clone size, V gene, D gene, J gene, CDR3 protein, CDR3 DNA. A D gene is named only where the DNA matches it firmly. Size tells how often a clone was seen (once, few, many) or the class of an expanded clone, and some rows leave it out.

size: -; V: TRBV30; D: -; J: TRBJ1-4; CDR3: CAWRPSSGSNEKLFF; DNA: TGTGCCTGGAGACCCAGTTCAGGGTCTAATGAAAAACTGTTTTTT
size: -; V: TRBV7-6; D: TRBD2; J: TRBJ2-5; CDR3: CASSQGLAGAQETQYF; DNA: TGTGCCAGCAGCCAAGGACTAGCGGGGGCTCAAGAGACCCAGTACTTC
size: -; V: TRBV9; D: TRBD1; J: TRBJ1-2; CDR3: CASSVGDRFPLSDGYTF; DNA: TGTGCCAGCAGCGTAGGGGACAGGTTTCCGCTGAGCGATGGCTACACCTTC
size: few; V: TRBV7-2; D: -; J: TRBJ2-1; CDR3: CASSLEGFLNEQFF; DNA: TGTGCCAGCAGCTTAGAGGGGTTTCTCAATGAGCAGTTCTTC
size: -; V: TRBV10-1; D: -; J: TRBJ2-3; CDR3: CASSGGQGTRTDTQYF; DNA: TGCGCCAGCAGTGGGGGCCAGGGGACACGCACAGATACGCAGTATTTT
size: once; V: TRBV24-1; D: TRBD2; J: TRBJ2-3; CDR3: CATSDLAESTDTQYF; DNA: TGTGCCACCAGTGATCTAGCGGAAAGCACAGATACGCAGTATTTT
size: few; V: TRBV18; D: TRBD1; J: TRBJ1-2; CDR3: CASSPPGRQGERGYTF; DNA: TGTGCCAGCTCACCACCCGGAAGGCAGGGGGAGAGGGGCTACACCTTC
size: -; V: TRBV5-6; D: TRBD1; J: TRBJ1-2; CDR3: CASKTPGTGGGGYTF; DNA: TGTGCCAGCAAGACACCCGGGACAGGGGGCGGGGGCTACACCTTC
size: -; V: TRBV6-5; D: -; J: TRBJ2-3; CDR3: CASPLDGSGTDTQYF; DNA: TGTGCCAGCCCTCTCGACGGGAGTGGGACAGATACGCAGTATTTT
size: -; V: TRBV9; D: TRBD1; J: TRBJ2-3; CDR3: CASSSRQGAWTDTQYF; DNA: TGTGCCAGCAGCTCGCGACAGGGCGCGTGGACAGATACGCAGTATTTT
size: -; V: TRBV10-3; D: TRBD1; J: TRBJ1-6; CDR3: CAIRAGGSYNSPLHF; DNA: TGTGCCATCAGGGCAGGGGGTTCCTATAATTCACCCCTCCACTTT
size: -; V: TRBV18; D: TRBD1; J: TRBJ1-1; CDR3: CASSLGQENTEAFF; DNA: TGTGCCAGCTCCCTGGGACAGGAAAACACTGAAGCTTTCTTT
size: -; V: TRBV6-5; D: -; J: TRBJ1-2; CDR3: CASREGGYTF; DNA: TGTGCCAGCAGGGAGGGAGGCTACACCTTC
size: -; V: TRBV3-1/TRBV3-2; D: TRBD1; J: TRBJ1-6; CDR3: CASSHGQGGSPLHF; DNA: TGTGCCAGCAGCCACGGACAGGGCGGCTCACCCCTCCACTTT
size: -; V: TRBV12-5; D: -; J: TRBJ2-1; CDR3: CASGLTPRNEQFF; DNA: TGTGCTAGTGGTTTGACACCGCGGAATGAGCAGTTCTTC
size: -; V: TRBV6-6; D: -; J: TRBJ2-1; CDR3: CASSQQGGYNEQFF; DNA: TGTGCCAGCAGCCAACAGGGTGGCTACAATGAGCAGTTCTTC
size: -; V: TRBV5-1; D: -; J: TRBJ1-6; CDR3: CASAGDTDNSPLHF; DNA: TGCGCCAGTGCAGGGGACACAGATAATTCACCCCTCCACTTT
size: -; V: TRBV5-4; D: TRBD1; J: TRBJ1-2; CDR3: CASSPGTARHGYTF; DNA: TGTGCCAGCAGCCCGGGGACAGCGAGACATGGCTACACCTTC
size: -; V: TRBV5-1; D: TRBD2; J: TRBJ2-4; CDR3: CASSLGTSPIQYF; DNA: TGCGCCAGCAGCTTAGGGACTAGCCCCATTCAGTACTTC
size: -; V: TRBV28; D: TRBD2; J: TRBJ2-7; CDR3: CASSLGTSGGFNEQYF; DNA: TGTGCCAGCAGTTTAGGGACTAGCGGGGGCTTCAACGAGCAGTACTTC
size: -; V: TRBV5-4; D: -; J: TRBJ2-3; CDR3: CASSGPPDTQYF; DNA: TGTGCCAGCAGCGGGCCCCCCGATACGCAGTATTTT
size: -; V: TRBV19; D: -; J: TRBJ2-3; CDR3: CASSIARGPTDTQYF; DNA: TGTGCCAGTAGTATAGCGCGGGGGCCCACAGATACGCAGTATTTT
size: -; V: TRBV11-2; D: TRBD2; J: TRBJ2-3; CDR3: CASSPTTSGGMTQYF; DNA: TGTGCCAGCAGCCCCACAACTAGCGGGGGGATGACGCAGTATTTT
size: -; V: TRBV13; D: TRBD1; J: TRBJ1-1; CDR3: CASSLGQGSEAFF; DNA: TGTGCCAGCAGCTTAGGACAGGGGTCTGAAGCTTTCTTT
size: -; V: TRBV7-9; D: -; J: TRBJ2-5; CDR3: CASSLVSFAAETQYF; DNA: TGTGCCAGCAGCTTAGTCTCGTTCGCGGCAGAGACCCAGTACTTC
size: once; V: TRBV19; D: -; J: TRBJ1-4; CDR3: CASSRDRGGNEKLFF; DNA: TGTGCCAGTAGCAGAGACCGGGGAGGGAATGAAAAACTGTTTTTT
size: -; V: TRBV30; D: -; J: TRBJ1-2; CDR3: CAWSRGEGYTF; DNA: TGTGCCTGGAGTCGGGGGGAAGGCTACACCTTC
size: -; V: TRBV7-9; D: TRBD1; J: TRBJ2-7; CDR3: CASSSGQGGYEQYF; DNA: TGTGCCAGCAGCTCGGGACAGGGGGGATACGAGCAGTACTTC
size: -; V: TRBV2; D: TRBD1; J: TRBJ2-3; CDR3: CASSEWWAGGTGTQYF; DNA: TGTGCCAGCAGTGAATGGTGGGCAGGGGGCACGGGTACGCAGTATTTT
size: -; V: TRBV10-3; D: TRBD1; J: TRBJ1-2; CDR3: CAITPGQGMGGYTF; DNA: TGTGCCATCACCCCGGGACAGGGGATGGGCGGCTACACCTTC
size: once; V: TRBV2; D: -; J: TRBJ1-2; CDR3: CAWAGEGDGYTF; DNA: TGTGCCTGGGCAGGGGAAGGGGATGGCTACACCTTC
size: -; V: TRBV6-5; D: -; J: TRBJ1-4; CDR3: CASSYSILQEKLFF; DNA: TGTGCCAGCAGTTACTCGATCTTGCAGGAAAAACTGTTTTTT
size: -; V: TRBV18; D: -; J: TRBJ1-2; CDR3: CASSPGGSDYGYTF; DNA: TGTGCCAGCTCACCAGGGGGGTCGGACTATGGCTACACCTTC
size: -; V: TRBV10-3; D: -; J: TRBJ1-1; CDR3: CAISESPTADGTEAFF; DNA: TGTGCCATCAGTGAGTCCCCGACAGCCGACGGAACTGAAGCTTTCTTT
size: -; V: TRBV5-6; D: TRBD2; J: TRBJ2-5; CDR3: CASSLDFSSGVRRETQYF; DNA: TGTGCCAGCAGCTTGGATTTCTCTAGCGGGGTACGACGGGAGACCCAGTACTTC
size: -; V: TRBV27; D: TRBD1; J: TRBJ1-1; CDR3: CASSLFTGQGQGSYTEAFF; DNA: TGTGCCAGCAGTTTATTTACGGGACAGGGTCAGGGAAGTTACACTGAAGCTTTCTTT
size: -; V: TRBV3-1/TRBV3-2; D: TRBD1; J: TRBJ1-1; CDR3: CASSLGQEMWTEAFF; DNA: TGTGCCAGCAGCCTGGGACAGGAGATGTGGACTGAAGCTTTCTTT
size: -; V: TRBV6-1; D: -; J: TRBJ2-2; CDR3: CASSEHGGQKTGELFF; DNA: TGTGCCAGCAGTGAACATGGCGGCCAAAAAACGGGGGAGCTGTTTTTT
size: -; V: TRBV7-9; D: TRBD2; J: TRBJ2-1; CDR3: CASSQTSGGVYYNEQFF; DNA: TGTGCCAGCAGCCAGACTAGCGGGGGGGTATACTACAATGAGCAGTTCTTC
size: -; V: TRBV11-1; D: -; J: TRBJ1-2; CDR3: CASSSRTDYGYTF; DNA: TGTGCCAGCAGCTCGCGGACAGATTATGGCTACACCTTC
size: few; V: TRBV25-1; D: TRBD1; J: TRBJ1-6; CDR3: CASSLTGGDSPLHF; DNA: TGTGCCAGCAGTTTGACAGGGGGCGATTCACCCCTCCACTTT
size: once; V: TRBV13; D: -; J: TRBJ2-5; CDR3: CASSSGLRGPQETQYF; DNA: TGTGCCAGCAGCTCCGGACTAAGGGGACCACAAGAGACCCAGTACTTC
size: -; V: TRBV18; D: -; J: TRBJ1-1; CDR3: CATVVGVNTEAFF; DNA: TGTGCCACTGTAGTCGGTGTGAACACTGAAGCTTTCTTT
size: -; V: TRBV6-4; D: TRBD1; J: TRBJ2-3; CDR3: CASSSGTGWNTDTQYF; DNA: TGTGCCAGCAGTTCCGGGACAGGGTGGAACACAGATACGCAGTATTTT
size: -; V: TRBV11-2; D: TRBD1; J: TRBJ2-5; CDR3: CASSLEGQPQETQYF; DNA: TGTGCCAGCAGCTTAGAGGGACAGCCTCAAGAGACCCAGTACTTC
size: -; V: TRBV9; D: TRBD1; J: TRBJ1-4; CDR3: CASSPRTGGVEKLFF; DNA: TGTGCCAGCAGCCCGCGGACAGGGGGGGTTGAAAAACTGTTTTTT
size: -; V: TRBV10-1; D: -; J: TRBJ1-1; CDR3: CASKKWAAFF; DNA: TGCGCCAGCAAAAAGTGGGCAGCTTTCTTT
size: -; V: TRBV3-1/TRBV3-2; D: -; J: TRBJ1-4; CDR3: CASSQDREGLNEKLFF; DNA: TGTGCCAGCAGCCAAGACAGGGAGGGACTTAATGAAAAACTGTTTTTT
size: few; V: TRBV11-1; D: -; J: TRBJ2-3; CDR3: CASRYSGEDTQYF; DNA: TGTGCCAGCAGATACAGCGGAGAAGATACGCAGTATTTT
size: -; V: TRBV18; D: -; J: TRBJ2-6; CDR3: CASSPNSLLSGANVLTF; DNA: TGTGCCAGCTCACCAAACAGTTTACTCTCTGGGGCCAACGTCCTGACTTTC
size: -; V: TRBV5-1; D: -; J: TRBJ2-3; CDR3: CASSPRSETGTDTQYF; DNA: TGCGCCAGCAGCCCGAGATCAGAGACGGGGACAGATACGCAGTATTTT
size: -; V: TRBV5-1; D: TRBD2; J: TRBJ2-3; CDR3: CASSAGLAVDTQYF; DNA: TGCGCCAGCAGCGCCGGACTAGCGGTAGATACGCAGTATTTT
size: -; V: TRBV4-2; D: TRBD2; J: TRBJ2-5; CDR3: CASSQDLLAGEETQYF; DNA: TGTGCCAGCAGCCAAGACCTTCTAGCGGGGGAAGAGACCCAGTACTTC
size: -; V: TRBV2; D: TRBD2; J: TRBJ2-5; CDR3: CASSEGGGGARETQYF; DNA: TGTGCCAGCAGTGAAGGCGGCGGGGGAGCCAGGGAGACCCAGTACTTC
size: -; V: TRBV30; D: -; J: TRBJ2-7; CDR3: CAWSPDTNYEQYF; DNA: TGTGCCTGGAGCCCGGACACGAACTACGAGCAGTACTTC